This TCR beta chain was captured by sequencing in a study of metastatic and nonmetastatic thyroid tumors. Study as a whole: Blood and tumor or nodule tissue repertoires from malignant and benign thyroid patients were compared.

Study-level points and caveats: The reported finding was significantly higher TCR beta diversity in malignant thyroid tumors relative to benign nodules, in blood and tumor.

This clone rates as medium-sized. Its specificity is unknown. Other nucleotide sequences from this sample produce the same CDR3. No patient had received any treatment before thyroid surgery. Under the authors' procedure: Building a distant-metastasis classifier for papillary thyroid cancer drew on CDR3 differences across clinicopathological groups. TCRdb recomputed clones from the PCR reads via MiXCR. These V and J calls are TCRdb output, not the study's own analysis. The data show about 6,400 clones, approximately 15% seen once. The V and J ends lost 1 base and 4 bases respectively, with 16 bases between them. Germline V gene data show CDR1 as DFQATT and CDR2 as SNEGSKA (reference sequence). CDR3 length: 15 residues.

The chain combines TRBV20-1 with TRBJ2-5; D uncertain. Sequencing was performed on tumor tissue. The source of this sequence is a male donor with papillary thyroid cancer or a benign thyroid nodule (not recorded which). Some clones in this sample may be carry-over from other donors' samples. Written as DNA, the CDR3 is TGCAGTGCTAGAGGACATGGGCCCCCTGGAGAGACCCAGTACTTC. Amino acid sequence: CSARGHGPPGETQYF.